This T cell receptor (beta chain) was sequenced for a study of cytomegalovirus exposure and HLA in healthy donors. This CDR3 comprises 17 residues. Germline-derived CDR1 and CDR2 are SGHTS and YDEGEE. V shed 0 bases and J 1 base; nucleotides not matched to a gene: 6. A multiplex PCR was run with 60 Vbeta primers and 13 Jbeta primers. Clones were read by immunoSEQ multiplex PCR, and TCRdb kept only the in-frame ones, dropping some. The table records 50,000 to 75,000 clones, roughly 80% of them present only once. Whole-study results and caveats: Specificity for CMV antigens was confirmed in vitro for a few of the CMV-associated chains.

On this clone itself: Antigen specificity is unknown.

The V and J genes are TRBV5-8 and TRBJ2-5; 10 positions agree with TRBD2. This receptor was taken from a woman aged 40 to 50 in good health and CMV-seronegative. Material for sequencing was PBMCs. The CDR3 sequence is CASSLVLASGGQETQYF. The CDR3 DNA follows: TGTGCCAGCAGCTTGGTGTTGGCTAGCGGGGGCCAAGAGACCCAGTACTTC. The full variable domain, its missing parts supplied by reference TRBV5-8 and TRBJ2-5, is EAGVTQSPTHLIKTRGQQATLRCSPISGHTSVYWYQQALGLGLQFLLWYDEGEERNRGNFPPRFSGRQFPNYSSELNVNALELEDSALYLCASSLVLASGGQETQYFGPGTRLLVL.